Listed here are 29 T cell receptor beta chains from one sample, sequenced in a study of memory CD8 T cells in hepatitis C reinfection. Repertoires were generated with immunoSEQ multiplex PCR, while TCRdb's copy carries only in-frame clones and drops some. Seen here are about 50,000 clones, about nine tenths observed once, and the top ten hold around 1%. Time point in this sample: pre-reinfection, 55 to 20 weeks before reinfection detection. No in vitro expansion preceded TCR sequencing of the sorted cells. Sequenced sample: naive CD8+ T cells sorted from blood. The receptor source for this set is a man aged 18 to 30 with hepatitis C virus infection.

The J gene is TRBJ2-2, the V gene TRBV4-1, with D perhaps matching TRBD1 (5 bases). This CDR3 spans 17 amino acids. The V gene lost 1 base and the J gene lost 0 bases, with 12 bases spanning the gap. Germline assignment: CDR1 MGHRA and CDR2 YSYEKL. CDR3 bases: TGCGCCAGCAGCCAAGTTGTCCAGGGCGCGAACACCGGGGAGCTGTTTTTT. This sequence encodes CASSQVVQGANTGELFF.

V usage is TRBV7-8 and J usage is TRBJ1-5; a weak D match, TRBD1 (6 bases). Trimming shortened V by 5 bases and J by 7 bases, and 18 bases separated the two germline ends. The CDR3 sequence is 15 residues long. CDR1 and CDR2 (germline): SGHVS, FQNEAQ. The CDR3 here is CASSDNRVEGQPQHF. Written as DNA, the CDR3 is TGTGCCAGCAGCGATAACAGGGTTGAGGGGCAGCCCCAGCATTTT.

This rearrangement joins TRBV6-6 to TRBJ1-1; tentative D call: TRBD1 (5 bases). Germline loops: CDR1 MNHNY, CDR2 SVGAGI (reference sequence). This CDR3 comprises 11 residues. The germline V and J ends were trimmed by 8 bases and 5 bases, with 9 bases remaining between them. The CDR3 DNA sequence: TGTGCCAGCTGGGGGGGGACTGAAGCTTTCTTT. As protein: CASWGGTEAFF.

The chain links TRBV28 to TRBJ2-1; 11 nucleotides match TRBD2. V lost 6 bases and J lost 3; bases outside the gene matches: 4. The CDR3 extends over 15 amino acids. CDR1 and CDR2 (germline): MDHEN, SYDVKM. CDR3 nucleotides: TGTGCCAGCAGCCACGGGACTAGCGGCTACAATGAGCAGTTCTTC. Residues: CASSHGTSGYNEQFF.

The chain combines TRBV11-2 with TRBJ2-2; 8 bases fit TRBD2. V lost 11 bases and J lost 2; bases outside the gene matches: 10. Germline lookup yields CDR1 SGHAT and CDR2 FQNNGV. The CDR3 has 15 amino acids. In DNA, the CDR3 is TGTGCCTTCCGGGGTAGCGGGGTAAACACCGGGGAGCTGTTTTTT. The encoded protein is CAFRGSGVNTGELFF.

The chain joins TRBV7-9 to TRBJ2-3, with 11 positions matching TRBD2. In germline, CDR1 is SEHNR, CDR2 FQNEAQ (reference sequence). Unmatched junction bases numbered 6, after V lost 5 bases and J lost 2 bases. This CDR3 is 16 amino acids long. The CDR3 DNA sequence: TGTGCCAGCAGCCCAACTAGCGGGGGTTTCACAGATACGCAGTATTTT. Translating gives CASSPTSGGFTDTQYF.

This clone is a singleton in its sample. The V call is TRBV7-9, the J call TRBJ2-3; 9 bases line up with TRBD1. Germline CDR1 SEHNR, CDR2 FQNEAQ (reference sequence). V gave up 3 bases and J gave up 1 base; unmatched junction bases: 8. The CDR3 has 17 residues. CDR3 loop: CASSFAGTGSGTDTQYF. In DNA form, the CDR3 reads TGTGCCAGCAGCTTCGCCGGGACAGGGAGTGGCACAGATACGCAGTATTTT. Full variable domain (missing parts from reference TRBV7-9 and TRBJ2-3): DTGVSQNPRHKITKRGQNVTFRCDPISEHNRLYWYRQTLGQGPEFLTYFQNEAQLEKSRLLSDRFSAERPKGSFSTLEIQRTEQGDSAMYLCASSFAGTGSGTDTQYFGPGTRLTVL.

The chain combines TRBV6-6 with TRBJ2-1; a weak D match, TRBD2 (7 bases). Trimming cost V 0 bases and J 7 bases, with 13 bases left between them. CDR1 and CDR2 from the germline V gene are MNHNY and SVGAGI (reference sequence). This CDR3 comprises 15 residues. DNA of the CDR3: TGTGCCAGCAGTTACTCGGGGGGGCTCTGGAATGAGCAGTTCTTC. Encoded protein: CASSYSGGLWNEQFF.

The J gene is TRBJ2-5, the V gene TRBV5-6; TRBD1 matches at 9 bases. The CDR3 extends over 15 amino acids. Germline loops: CDR1 SGHDT, CDR2 YYEEEE. After removal of 0 bases from V and 1 base from J, the junction contained 1 base not matched to a gene. CDR3 nucleotides: TGTGCCAGCAGCTTGGGGGACAGGGTCCAAGAGACCCAGTACTTC. Residues: CASSLGDRVQETQYF.

The chain carries TRBV7-2 and TRBJ2-2; 7 nucleotides line up with TRBD2. V was pared by 5 bases and J by 6 bases, with 3 bases of the junction left unmatched. Germline values: CDR1 SGHTA, CDR2 FQGNSA. This CDR3 is 13 amino acids long. As DNA, the CDR3 is TGTGCCAGCAGCCGTGGACTAGCCGGGGAGCTGTTTTTT. It specifies CASSRGLAGELFF.

The CDR3 sequence is CASTQQVFGTEAFF. The CDR3 nucleotides are TGTGCCAGCACCCAACAGGTTTTCGGCACTGAAGCTTTCTTT. The V and J genes are TRBV6-5 and TRBJ1-1; tentatively, D is TRBD1 (5 bases). There are 14 residues in the CDR3. V was clipped by 7 bases and J by 4 bases, with 16 bases between them. Germline assignment: CDR1 MNHEY and CDR2 SVGAGI.

In this sample, this clone turned up once. This chain joins TRBV6-5 and TRBJ1-5; no clear D gene. V dropped 7 bases and J dropped 5 bases, with 15 bases sitting between them. The CDR3 sequence is 14 residues long. Germline-derived CDR1 and CDR2 are MNHEY and SVGAGI. The CDR3, as DNA: TGTGCCAGCAAGATCCGGGGAGGGCATCAGCCCCAGCATTTT. Translated, it gives CASKIRGGHQPQHF.

The sample holds one count of this clone. V usage is TRBV5-4 and J usage is TRBJ1-6; D is possibly TRBD1 (5 bases). CDR3 length: 16 residues. CDR1 is SGHNT, CDR2 YYREEE, per germline (reference sequence). The V gene lost 0 bases and the J gene lost 13 bases, with 20 bases spanning the gap. The CDR3 protein is CASSLGDEGALGPLHF. The CDR3 nucleotides read TGTGCCAGCAGCTTGGGTGATGAAGGGGCCCTGGGCCCCCTCCACTTT.

The chain is built from TRBV11-3 and TRBJ2-2, with 7 bases that match TRBD2. The CDR3 runs 15 residues. The germline CDR1 and CDR2 sequences are SGHNT and YENEEA. With 5 bases clipped from V and 6 bases from J, the junction kept 9 bases outside the gene matches. The DNA of the CDR3 is TGTGCCAGCAGCCCGATGGGAGGGGCGGCCGGGGAGCTGTTTTTT. Translating it yields CASSPMGGAAGELFF.

This rearrangement joins TRBV11-3 to TRBJ2-2; TRBD2 matches at 14 bases. The germline gives CDR1 SGHNT, CDR2 YENEEA. This CDR3 is built from 18 residues. J gave up 8 bases and V 4 bases, and 12 bases lay outside the gene matches. The CDR3 sequence is CASSSPGLAGGTEGELFF. The CDR3 DNA follows: TGTGCCAGCAGCTCGCCAGGACTAGCGGGGGGTACGGAAGGGGAGCTGTTTTTT.

The CDR3 nucleotides are TGTGCCAGCAGCTCACGCGACAGGGCCTATCTTGGCACTGAAGCTTTCTTT. Translated, it gives CASSSRDRAYLGTEAFF. The chain is built from TRBV5-6 and TRBJ1-1; 7 positions agree with TRBD1. Losses at the gene ends were 3 bases for V and 4 bases for J; bases not matched to a gene: 15. The CDR3 extends over 17 amino acids. Germline V gene sequence: CDR1 SGHDT, CDR2 YYEEEE.

The chain links TRBV6-4 to TRBJ2-1; 7 bases are shared with TRBD2. V gave up 0 bases and J gave up 5 bases; unmatched junction bases: 4. This CDR3 has 15 residues. CDR1 is MRHNA and CDR2 is SNTAGT in the germline V gene. The CDR3 region is CASSDSSGANNEQFF. CDR3 bases: TGTGCCAGCAGTGACTCAAGCGGGGCTAACAATGAGCAGTTCTTC.

This chain uses TRBV6-1 with TRBJ2-1; D uncertain. The CDR3 extends over 13 amino acids. Germline V gene data show CDR1 as MNHNS and CDR2 as SASEGT. The ends were cut back, 6 bases at V and 8 bases at J, with 14 bases in the middle. The CDR3 DNA sequence: TGTGCCAGCAGCCACTACACCTCCGATGAGCAGTTCTTC. Its protein product is CASSHYTSDEQFF.

This clone has only one observation. The chain joins TRBV7-8 to TRBJ2-3, with 14 positions matching TRBD2. The CDR3 sequence is 16 residues long. The germline gives CDR1 SGHVS, CDR2 FQNEAQ. V lost 6 bases and J lost 5; bases outside the gene matches: 7. CDR3 in DNA: TGTGCCAGCAGTCGACTAGCGGGGGGGCGGGAAGATACGCAGTATTTT. Protein sequence: CASSRLAGGREDTQYF.

The sample holds one count of this clone. The V call is TRBV19, the J call TRBJ2-7, with D maybe TRBD2 (5 bases). Germline V gene lookup returns CDR1 LNHDA and CDR2 SQIVND (reference sequence). The CDR3 has 12 residues. Trimming shortened V by 3 bases and J by 5 bases, and 8 bases separated the two germline ends. CDR3 bases: TGTGCCAGTAGTATTGGACTCGACGAGCAGTACTTC. Amino acids: CASSIGLDEQYF.

This clone showed up just a few times. This chain connects TRBV19 to TRBJ1-5; D unclear. Germline CDR1 reads LNHDA; CDR2 reads SQIVND (reference sequence). V was pared by 5 bases and J by 5 bases, with 16 bases between. The length of the CDR3 is 15 residues. Here the CDR3 reads CASSAVGEMDQPQHF. For the CDR3, the DNA is TGTGCCAGTAGTGCCGTCGGGGAAATGGATCAGCCCCAGCATTTT.

The V gene is TRBV2, the J gene TRBJ2-7; 8 bases are shared with TRBD2. Germline V CDR1 and CDR2: SNHLY, FYNNEI. V shed 6 bases, J shed 2 bases, and the junction held 9 bases outside the gene matches. The CDR3 is 15 residues long. This CDR3 is CASSSNRREAYEQYF. For the CDR3, the DNA is TGTGCCAGCAGCTCCAACAGGCGGGAGGCCTACGAGCAGTACTTC.

The chain has TRBV6-6 and TRBJ2-7; 9 bases match TRBD1. The CDR3 has 16 residues. J lost 6 bases, V lost 7 bases, and 16 bases had no gene match. Germline lookup yields CDR1 MNHNY and CDR2 SVGAGI (reference sequence). The CDR3 here is CASNHPTGTGPGEQYF. The CDR3 coding sequence is TGTGCCAGCAACCACCCAACCGGGACAGGGCCCGGCGAGCAGTACTTC.

The chain uses TRBV11-3 and TRBJ2-2, with 7 nucleotides matching TRBD1. The CDR3 totals 15 residues. J gave up 2 bases and V 1 base, and 1 base lay outside the gene matches. Germline values: CDR1 SGHNT, CDR2 YENEEA. In DNA, the CDR3 is TGTGCCAGCAGCTTAGCAGGGGGAAACACCGGGGAGCTGTTTTTT. The encoded protein is CASSLAGGNTGELFF.

V and J are TRBV19 and TRBJ2-1; TRBD2 matches 11 bases. This CDR3 spans 16 amino acids. CDR1 LNHDA and CDR2 SQIVND come from the germline V gene (reference sequence). J lost 7 bases, V lost 6 bases, and 11 bases had no gene match. CDR3 nucleotides: TGTGCCAGTAGCTTTATAGCGGGAGGGCCAGTAAATGAGCAGTTCTTC. Translation gives CASSFIAGGPVNEQFF.

CDR3 bases: TGTGCCAGTCGACAGGGGGCGATAACTGAAGCTTTCTTT. It codes for CASRQGAITEAFF. J is TRBJ1-1 and V is TRBV19, with 10 bases lining up with TRBD1. The CDR3 has 13 amino acids. With 8 bases clipped from V and 5 bases from J, the junction kept 5 bases outside the gene matches. Germline V gives CDR1 LNHDA, CDR2 SQIVND (reference sequence).

Only a few counts were recorded for this clone. The chain employs TRBV29-1 and TRBJ1-2, with D perhaps TRBD1 (5 bases). The V and J ends lost 3 bases and 4 bases respectively, with 9 bases between them. The germline gives CDR1 SQVTM, CDR2 ANQGSEA. This CDR3 is 12 amino acids long. Written as DNA, the CDR3 is TGCAGCGTTGAGGCCGGGGGCTATGGCTACACCTTC. It encodes CSVEAGGYGYTF.

In the case of this clone: The junction and the germline gene differ at one end; a read error may be behind it. The rearrangement joins TRBV15 to TRBJ2-1, with D maybe TRBD2 (6 bases). Germline values: CDR1 LNHNV, CDR2 YYDKDF (reference sequence). This CDR3 region has 12 residues. The CDR3: CATSRDLDPGVF. The CDR3 nucleotides are TGTGCCACCAGCAGAGATTTGGACCCGGGGGTCTTC. The full variable domain, with the rest looked up from reference TRBV15 and TRBJ2-1, is DAMVIQNPRYQVTQFGKPVTLSCSQTLNHNVMYWYQQKSSQAPKLLFHYYDKDFNNEADTPDNFQSRRPNTSFCFLDIRSPGLGDTAMYLCATSRDLDPGVFGPGTRLTVL.

The V and J genes are TRBV9 and TRBJ2-1; the D gene is possibly TRBD1 (6 bases). With 3 bases removed from V and 0 bases from J, the gap between germline ends came to 16 bases. The CDR3 is 17 residues long. Germline CDR1 and CDR2: SGDLS and YYNGEE. The CDR3 reads CASSGSDRPSSYNEQFF. The CDR3 DNA sequence: TGTGCCAGCAGCGGATCTGACAGGCCGAGCTCCTACAATGAGCAGTTCTTC.